Each of the 18 T cell receptor beta chains below was sequenced from the same sample in a study of CD4 and CD8 cells across lung adenocarcinoma regions. Using its own MiXCR run on the PCR reads, TCRdb lists one record per CDR3 protein. Seen here are about 25,000 distinct CDR3 sequences, about 50% observed once, and the top ten hold around 44%. Source material: CD8+ T cells from the center of a lung tumor. The receptor source for this set is a male donor with lung adenocarcinoma. The CD4 and CD8 labels of this study may be unreliable.

The chain links TRBV10-3 to TRBJ1-2; D gene unclear. The V gene lost 6 bases and the J gene lost 4 bases, with 15 bases spanning the gap. The CDR3 is made up of 14 amino acids. Germline CDR1 and CDR2: ENHRY and SYGVKD. CDR3 sequence (DNA): TGTGCCATCAGCCCCGGAGGGATCGGCTATGGCTACACCTTC. Translating it yields CAISPGGIGYGYTF.

The genes are TRBV6-5 and TRBJ1-2; a weak D match, TRBD1 (5 bases). The V gene's germline CDR1 is MNHEY and CDR2 SVGAGI. CDR3 length equals 18 residues. Trimming removed 3 bases from V and 4 bases from J, with 24 bases in between. In DNA form, the CDR3 reads TGTGCCAGCAGTTATCGACCGGGGGAGGCCGGAGTAGGCTATGGCTACACCTTC. Encoded protein: CASSYRPGEAGVGYGYTF.

This clonotype has just one count. At one boundary the junction diverges from the germline segment, which might be a read error. CDR3 sequence reads: CATSTGLGAKNTQYF. Written as DNA, the CDR3 is TGTGCCACCAGTACGGGGCTTGGTGCCAAAAACACGCAGTATTTC. The chain recombines TRBV24-1 with TRBJ2-4; D is perhaps TRBD1 or TRBD2 (5 bases each). This CDR3 spans 15 amino acids. Germline V lookup: CDR1 KGHDR, CDR2 SFDVKD.

The chain employs TRBV27 and TRBJ2-4, with unresolved D. Germline CDR1 reads MNHEY; CDR2 reads SMNVEV (reference sequence). The CDR3 covers 14 residues. The CDR3 coding sequence is TGTGGCGGCAGGCGCCTGCGAGGCAAAGATACTCAGTACTTC. Translating it yields CGGRRLRGKDTQYF.

V is TRBV27 and J is TRBJ2-3, with D possibly matching TRBD2 (6 bases). CDR3 length equals 15 residues. The germline gives CDR1 MNHEY, CDR2 SMNVEV (reference sequence). The germline V and J ends were trimmed by 7 bases and 12 bases, with 26 bases remaining between them. Written as DNA, the CDR3 is TGTGCCAGCAAACCGGGGGTGGGAGTCAGATATATTCAGTATTTT. Encoded protein: CASKPGVGVRYIQYF.

V usage is TRBV10-2 and J usage is TRBJ2-1; D possibly corresponds to TRBD2 (7 bases). CDR1 WSHSY and CDR2 SAAADI come from the germline V gene. Trimming removed 3 bases from V and 13 bases from J, with 16 bases in between. The CDR3 is made up of 13 amino acids. DNA of the CDR3: TGCGCCAGCAGTGATCCAGGGCGGGGGCAACAGTTCTTC. Protein: CASSDPGRGQQFF.

This clonotype was picked up many times. V is TRBV27 and J is TRBJ2-3, with D maybe TRBD2 (5 bases). CDR1 and CDR2 from the germline V gene are MNHEY and SMNVEV (reference sequence). This CDR3 contains 14 residues. V was clipped by 0 bases and J by 1 base, with 5 bases between them. The DNA for the CDR3 is TGTGCCAGCAGTTTATCGCGGGGCACAGATACGCAGTATTTT. Translating gives CASSLSRGTDTQYF.

This clonotype has ten or more counts. As DNA, the CDR3 is TGTGCCAGCAGCTTTTACTCAATGAGCTCCTACAATGAGCAGTTCTTC. Amino acid sequence: CASSFYSMSSYNEQFF. The V gene is TRBV7-2, the J gene TRBJ2-1, with D uncertain. The germline gives CDR1 SGHTA, CDR2 FQGNSA. V lost 3 bases, J lost 0 bases, and 12 bases lay in between. The length of the CDR3 is 16 residues.

V and J are TRBV7-2 and TRBJ2-1; tentative D call: TRBD2 (6 bases). V lost 5 bases and J 9 bases, leaving 17 bases between the germline ends. The CDR3 spans 14 residues. CDR1 is SGHTA, CDR2 FQGNSA, per germline. Written as DNA, the CDR3 is TGTGCCAGCAGCCCTAGTGGGGGACTTTTTGAGCAGTTCTTC. This sequence encodes CASSPSGGLFEQFF.

The sample holds many counts of this clonotype. The chain employs TRBV9 and TRBJ2-3; the match to TRBD2 covers 12 bases. Germline trimming cut 1 base from V and 4 bases from J; bases unmatched to any gene: 4. The CDR3 has 16 amino acids. Per the germline V gene, CDR1 is SGDLS and CDR2 is YYNGEE. CDR3: CASSVKLAGGADTQYF. For the CDR3, the DNA is TGTGCCAGCAGCGTAAAACTAGCGGGAGGAGCAGATACGCAGTATTTT.

The table lists this clonotype with many counts. The J gene is TRBJ2-1, the V gene TRBV4-2; 7 nucleotides match TRBD2. The trim removed 2 bases at V and 5 bases at J, leaving 6 bases unmatched. Germline V CDR1 and CDR2: LGHNA, YNFKEQ. This CDR3 has 15 residues. The CDR3 sequence is CASSQFLTSDNEQFF. CDR3 coding DNA: TGTGCCAGCAGCCAATTCCTCACTAGCGACAATGAGCAGTTCTTC.

The rearrangement links TRBV6-1 to TRBJ2-2; D possibly corresponds to TRBD1 (6 bases). CDR1 is MNHNS and CDR2 is SASEGT in the germline V gene. The length of the CDR3 is 13 residues. V lost 6 bases and J lost 5, with 10 bases in between. CDR3 in DNA: TGTGCCAGCAGGACAGGAGGAACCGGGGAGCTGTTTTTT. Its protein is CASRTGGTGELFF.

The chain uses TRBV15 and TRBJ2-3; D unresolved. Germline loops: CDR1 LNHNV, CDR2 YYDKDF (reference sequence). Trimming shortened V by 1 base and J by 3 bases, and 2 bases separated the two germline ends. The CDR3 is 12 amino acids. The CDR3 nucleotides read TGTGCCACCAGCAGAGCGACAGATACGCAGTATTTT. The encoded protein is CATSRATDTQYF.

A single count supports this clonotype. This chain connects TRBV10-3 to TRBJ2-5; perhaps D is TRBD1 or TRBD2 (6 bases each). There are 14 residues in the CDR3. Germline loops: CDR1 ENHRY, CDR2 SYGVKD. CDR3 coding DNA: TGTGCGGGCATCGGGGGCGGAGACCGAGAGACCCAGTACTTC. Its translation is CAGIGGGDRETQYF.

This clonotype was observed at least ten times. The chain is built from TRBV6-4 and TRBJ2-1, with D possibly matching TRBD1 (5 bases). The V and J ends lost 2 bases and 0 bases respectively, with 14 bases between them. Germline lookup yields CDR1 MRHNA and CDR2 SNTAGT. This CDR3 is built from 17 residues. The CDR3 loop is CASSDVYRLSSYNEQFF. CDR3 coding DNA: TGTGCCAGCAGTGACGTTTACAGGCTGAGCTCCTACAATGAGCAGTTCTTC.

This sequence joins TRBV14 and TRBJ2-5; the D gene is possibly TRBD1 (6 bases). Trimming cost V 4 bases and J 5 bases, with 17 bases left between them. Germline CDR1 SGHDN, CDR2 FVKESK. The CDR3 has 15 amino acids. CDR3 loop: CASSPRQELRETQYF. CDR3 in DNA: TGTGCCAGCAGCCCACGACAGGAATTACGGGAGACCCAGTACTTC.

This clonotype was seen at least ten times. The J gene is TRBJ2-1, the V gene TRBV10-1, with 9 bases aligning to TRBD1. The DNA matches TRBJ2-5 better at its end, which makes the J call doubtful. The CDR3 has 15 amino acids. Germline CDR1 and CDR2: WNHNN and SYGVQD (reference sequence). CDR3 sequence reads: CASSESRTGVQTQYF. The CDR3 DNA reads as TGCGCCAGCAGTGAGTCGAGGACAGGGGTTCAGACCCAGTACTTC.

The chain combines TRBV10-2 with TRBJ2-3, with D perhaps matching TRBD1 or TRBD2 (5 bases each). Deletions cut 4 bases from V and 5 bases from J, with 22 bases between. The germline CDR1 and CDR2 sequences are WSHSY and SAAADI. This CDR3 spans 17 amino acids. The CDR3 DNA is TGCGCCAGCAGTGCCCCTCCGGGGCTGGCTGCCAAAGATACGCAGTATTTT. Translated, it gives CASSAPPGLAAKDTQYF.